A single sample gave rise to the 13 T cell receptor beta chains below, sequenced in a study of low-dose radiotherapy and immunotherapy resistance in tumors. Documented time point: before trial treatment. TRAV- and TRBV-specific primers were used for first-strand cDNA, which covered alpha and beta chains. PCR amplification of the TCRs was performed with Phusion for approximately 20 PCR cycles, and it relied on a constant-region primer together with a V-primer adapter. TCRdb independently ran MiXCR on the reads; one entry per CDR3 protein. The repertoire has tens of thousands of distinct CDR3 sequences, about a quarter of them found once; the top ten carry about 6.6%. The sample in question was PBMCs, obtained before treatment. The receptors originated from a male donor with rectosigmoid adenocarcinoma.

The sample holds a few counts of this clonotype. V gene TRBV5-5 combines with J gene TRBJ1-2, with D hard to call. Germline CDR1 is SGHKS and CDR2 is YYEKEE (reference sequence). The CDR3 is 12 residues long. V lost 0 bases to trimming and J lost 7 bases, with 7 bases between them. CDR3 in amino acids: CASSLVGGGYTF. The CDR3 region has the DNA TGTGCCAGCAGCTTGGTAGGAGGTGGCTACACCTTC.

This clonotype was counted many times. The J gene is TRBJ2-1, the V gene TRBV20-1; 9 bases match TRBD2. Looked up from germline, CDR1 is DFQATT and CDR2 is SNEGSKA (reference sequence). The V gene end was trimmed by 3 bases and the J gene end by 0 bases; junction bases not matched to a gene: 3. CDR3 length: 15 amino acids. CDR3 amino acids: CSASNSGSSYNEQFF. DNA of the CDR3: TGCAGTGCTAGTAATAGCGGGAGCTCCTACAATGAGCAGTTCTTC.

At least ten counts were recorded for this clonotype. The CDR3 DNA is TGTGCCAGCAGTTATAGCGGGGGGGCCCCATACAATGAGCAGTTCTTC. Protein product: CASSYSGGAPYNEQFF. The chain joins TRBV6-5 to TRBJ2-1, with 11 bases that match TRBD2. V was pared by 3 bases and J by 4 bases, with 5 bases of the junction left unmatched. The germline V gene has CDR1 MNHEY and CDR2 SVGAGI. The CDR3 is made up of 16 amino acids.

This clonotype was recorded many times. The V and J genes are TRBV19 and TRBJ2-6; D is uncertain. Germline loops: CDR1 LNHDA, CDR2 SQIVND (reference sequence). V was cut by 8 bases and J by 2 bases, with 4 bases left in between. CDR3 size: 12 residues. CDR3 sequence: CASQAGANVLTF. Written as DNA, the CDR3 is TGTGCCAGTCAGGCTGGGGCCAACGTCCTGACTTTC.

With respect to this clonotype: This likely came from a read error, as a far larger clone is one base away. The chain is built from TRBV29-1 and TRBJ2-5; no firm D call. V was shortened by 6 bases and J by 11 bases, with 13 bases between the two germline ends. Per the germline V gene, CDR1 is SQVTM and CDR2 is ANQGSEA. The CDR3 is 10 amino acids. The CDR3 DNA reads TGCAGCGTCGTCCCGTTAGAGCAGTACTTC. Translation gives CSVVPLEQYF. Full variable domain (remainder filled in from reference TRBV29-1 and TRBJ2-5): SAVISQKPSRDICQRGTSLTIQCQVDSQVTMMFWYRQQPGQSLTLIATANQGSEATYESGFVIDKFPISRPNLTFSTLTVSNMSPEDSSIYLCSVVPLEQYFGPGTRLLVL.

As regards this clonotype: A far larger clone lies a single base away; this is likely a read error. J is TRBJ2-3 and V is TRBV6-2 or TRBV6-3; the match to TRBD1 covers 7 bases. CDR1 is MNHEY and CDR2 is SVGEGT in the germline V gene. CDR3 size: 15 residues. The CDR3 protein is CASSYSDREGDMQYF. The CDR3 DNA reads TGTGCCAGCAGTTACTCTGACAGGGAAGGAGATATGCAGTATTTT.

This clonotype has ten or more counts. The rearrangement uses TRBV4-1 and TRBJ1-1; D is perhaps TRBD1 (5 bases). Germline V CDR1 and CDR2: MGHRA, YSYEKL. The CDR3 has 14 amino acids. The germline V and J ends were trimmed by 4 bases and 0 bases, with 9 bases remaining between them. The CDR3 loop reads CASSLGAVNTEAFF. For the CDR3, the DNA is TGCGCCAGCAGCCTAGGGGCGGTGAACACTGAAGCTTTCTTT.

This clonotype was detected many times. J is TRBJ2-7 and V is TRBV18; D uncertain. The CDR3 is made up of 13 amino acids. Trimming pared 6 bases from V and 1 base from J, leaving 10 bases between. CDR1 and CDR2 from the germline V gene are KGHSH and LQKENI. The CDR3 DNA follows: TGTGCCAGCTCCGTGGGCGTTTCCTACGAGCAGTACTTC. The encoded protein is CASSVGVSYEQYF.

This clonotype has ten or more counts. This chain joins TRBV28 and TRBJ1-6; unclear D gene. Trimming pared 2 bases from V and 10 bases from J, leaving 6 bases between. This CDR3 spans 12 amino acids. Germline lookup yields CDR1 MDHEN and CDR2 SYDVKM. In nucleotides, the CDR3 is TGTGCCAGCAGTTTACAAAACTCACCCCTCCACTTT. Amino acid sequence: CASSLQNSPLHF.

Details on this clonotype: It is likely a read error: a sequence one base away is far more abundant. CDR3 loop: CASSYPGQRTDTQYF. DNA for the CDR3: TGTGCCAGCAGTTACCCGGGACAACGCACAGATACGCAGTATTTT. The V gene is TRBV6-6, the J gene TRBJ2-3; TRBD1 might be the D (6 bases). Trimming took off 2 bases at V and 1 base at J, with 10 bases between the two ends. CDR1 is MNHNY and CDR2 is SVGAGI in the germline V gene (reference sequence). This CDR3 is built from 15 residues.

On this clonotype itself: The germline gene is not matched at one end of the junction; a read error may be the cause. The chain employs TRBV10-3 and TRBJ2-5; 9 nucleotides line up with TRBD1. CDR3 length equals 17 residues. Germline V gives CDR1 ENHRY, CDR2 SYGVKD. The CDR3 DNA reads TGTGTCATCAGGGCGACCGGGACAGGGCCGCGGCAAGAGACCCAGTACTTC. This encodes CVIRATGTGPRQETQYF.

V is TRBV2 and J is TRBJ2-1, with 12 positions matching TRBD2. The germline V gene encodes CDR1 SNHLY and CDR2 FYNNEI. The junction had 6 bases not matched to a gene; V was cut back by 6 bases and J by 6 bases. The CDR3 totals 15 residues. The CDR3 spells CASRPTSGGPNEQFF. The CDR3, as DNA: TGTGCCAGCAGACCGACTAGCGGGGGCCCCAATGAGCAGTTCTTC.

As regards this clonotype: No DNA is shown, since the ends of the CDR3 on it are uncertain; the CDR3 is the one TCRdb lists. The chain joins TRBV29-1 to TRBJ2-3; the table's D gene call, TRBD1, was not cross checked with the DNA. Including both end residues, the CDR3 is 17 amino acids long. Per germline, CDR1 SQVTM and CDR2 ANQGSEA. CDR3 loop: CSVGRPPRTNTDTQYFF.